This TCR beta chain was identified in a study of OX40 agonist ivuxolimab in advanced cancers. Study-level background: Age averaged about 62 years (range roughly 23 to 85), and less than 85% were male.

Study-wide findings and caveats: Relative to CD4+ cells, CD8+ T cells on average had more expanded clones.

Germline CDR1 is SEHNR and CDR2 is FQNEAQ (reference sequence). The CDR3 spans 16 residues. V lost 4 bases and J 0 bases, leaving 14 bases between the germline ends. This clone was found many times. The antigen remains unidentified. Profiling relied on immunoSEQ multiplex PCR, and the TCRdb table lists in-frame clones only, not all of them. The sample contains about 26,000 clones, roughly three quarters of which appear only once. Sequences were derived from CD4+ or CD8+ T cells sorted from blood, sampled in a trial of the OX40 agonist ivuxolimab. The rearrangement joins TRBV7-9 to TRBJ2-3; no clear D gene. The TCR originated in an adult with an advanced solid tumor such as melanoma, head and neck, liver or kidney cancer. CDR3 DNA: TGTGCCAGCAGCTCCCGTACGGGTACTAGCACAGATACGCAGTATTTT. Protein: CASSSRTGTSTDTQYF.